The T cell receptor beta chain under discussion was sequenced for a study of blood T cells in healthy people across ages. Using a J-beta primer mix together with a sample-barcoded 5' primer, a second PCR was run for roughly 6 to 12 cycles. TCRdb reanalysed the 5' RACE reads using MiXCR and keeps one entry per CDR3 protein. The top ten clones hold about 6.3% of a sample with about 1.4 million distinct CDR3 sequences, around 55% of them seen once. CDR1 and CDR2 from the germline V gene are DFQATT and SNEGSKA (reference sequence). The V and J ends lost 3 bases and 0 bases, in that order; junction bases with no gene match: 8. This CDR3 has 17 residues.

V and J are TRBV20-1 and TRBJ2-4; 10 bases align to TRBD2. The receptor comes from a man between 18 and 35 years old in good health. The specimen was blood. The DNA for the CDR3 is TGCAGTGCTAGTGGGATTACTAGCGGGGTAGCCAAAAACATTCAGTACTTC. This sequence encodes CSASGITSGVAKNIQYF.